This T cell receptor (beta chain) was recorded in a study of T cells after yellow fever vaccination. This clonotype was counted between two and nine times. Researchers made TCR cDNA using 5'RACE template switching, and this step added a universal primer site and UMIs. TCRdb processed the 5' RACE reads anew with MiXCR; each CDR3 protein has one entry. The data contain under 550,000 distinct CDR3 sequences, 21% of them singletons. Sequenced material: PBMCs, taken approximately 20 days after the first yellow fever vaccination. The TCR originated in a man aged 18 to 30 who received the YFV17D yellow fever vaccine.

In DNA, the CDR3 is TGCAGTGCTAGAAATTTGGGCGACCAAGAGACCCAGTACTTC. Translating gives CSARNLGDQETQYF. The V call is TRBV20-1, the J call TRBJ2-5; no definite D call. V lost 2 bases to trimming and J lost 0 bases, with 10 bases between them. The germline V gene has CDR1 DFQATT and CDR2 SNEGSKA (reference sequence). This CDR3 has 14 residues.